The 26 T cell receptor beta chains listed next were all sequenced from one sample in a study of control samples from healthy donors and cancer patients. Using immunoSEQ multiplex PCR, the repertoire was profiled, and TCRdb retains in-frame clones only, with some absent. Seen here are roughly 100,000 clones, around 89% observed once, and the top ten hold about 19%. The sample was PBMCs. Source of these receptors: a man aged 60 to 75 with lung cancer.

This clone was seen just once. The rearrangement joins TRBV4-1 to TRBJ2-3, with D perhaps TRBD1 (5 bases). This CDR3 comprises 15 residues. CDR1 and CDR2 from the germline V gene are MGHRA and YSYEKL. Trimming removed 1 base from V and 4 bases from J, with 12 bases in between. The DNA of the CDR3 is TGCGCCAGCAGCCAAGGGAACATACAGGCAGATACGCAGTATTTT. This encodes CASSQGNIQADTQYF.

The V call is TRBV7-2, the J call TRBJ1-4, with 12 bases that match TRBD1. The length of the CDR3 is 15 residues. J gave up 10 bases and V 5 bases, and 8 bases lay outside the gene matches. Germline lookup yields CDR1 SGHTA and CDR2 FQGNSA. This CDR3 is CASSTGTGGYGKLFF. CDR3 coding DNA: TGTGCCAGCAGCACTGGGACAGGGGGCTACGGAAAACTGTTTTTT. Looking up the rest from reference TRBV7-2 and TRBJ1-4 gives the full variable domain: GAGVSQSPSNKVTEKGKDVELRCDPISGHTALYWYRQSLGQGLEFLIYFQGNSAPDKSGLPSDRFSAERTGGSVSTLTIQRTQQEDSAVYLCASSTGTGGYGKLFFGSGTQLSVL.

The chain combines TRBV29-1 with TRBJ2-3; the D gene is possibly TRBD2 (7 bases). The length of the CDR3 is 15 residues. Deletions cut 6 bases from V and 1 base from J, with 17 bases between. The germline CDR1 and CDR2 sequences are SQVTM and ANQGSEA. The CDR3 DNA is TGCAGCGTCCTAGGGGGGGCCGAAGGCACAGATACGCAGTATTTT. Amino acid sequence: CSVLGGAEGTDTQYF.

This chain connects TRBV29-1 to TRBJ2-1; 8 bases agree with TRBD2. The CDR3 has 15 residues. Germline V gives CDR1 SQVTM, CDR2 ANQGSEA. The trim removed 6 bases at V and 5 bases at J, leaving 12 bases unmatched. CDR3 coding DNA: TGCAGCGTATCGAGAGGCGGGGGGCAGAACAATGAGCAGTTCTTC. Translating it yields CSVSRGGGQNNEQFF.

This chain joins TRBV5-4 and TRBJ2-2, with D possibly matching TRBD2 (6 bases). CDR1 and CDR2 from the germline V gene are SGHNT and YYREEE (reference sequence). Trimming shortened V by 0 bases and J by 3 bases, and 9 bases separated the two germline ends. The CDR3 extends over 15 amino acids. CDR3: CASSLGRGYTGELFF. For the CDR3, the DNA is TGTGCCAGCAGCTTGGGTCGGGGGTACACCGGGGAGCTGTTTTTT.

The V call is TRBV3-1 (or the pseudogene TRBV3-2), the J call TRBJ2-5, with D possibly called TRBD1 or TRBD2 (5 bases each). Germline assignment: CDR1 LGHDT and CDR2 YNNKEL (reference sequence). This CDR3 is 13 amino acids long. The V gene lost 7 bases and the J gene lost 2 bases, with 11 bases spanning the gap. The CDR3 here is CASKTGAQETQYF. DNA for the CDR3: TGTGCCAGCAAGACCGGGGCACAAGAGACCCAGTACTTC.

The chain is built from TRBV2 and TRBJ1-1, with D unresolved. Trimming pared 0 bases from V and 0 bases from J, leaving 5 bases between. From germline, CDR1 is SNHLY and CDR2 FYNNEI. The CDR3 consists of 14 residues. CDR3 residues: CASSEAALNTEAFF. The CDR3 DNA is TGTGCCAGCAGTGAAGCGGCACTGAACACTGAAGCTTTCTTT.

The J gene is TRBJ2-1, the V gene TRBV14; 10 bases match TRBD1. From germline, CDR1 is SGHDN and CDR2 FVKESK. This CDR3 region has 18 residues. With 4 bases clipped from V and 7 bases from J, the junction kept 16 bases outside the gene matches. CDR3 protein: CASSPDRGVLLTLNEQFF. The CDR3 coding sequence is TGTGCCAGCAGCCCGGACAGGGGGGTCCTTTTAACCTTAAATGAGCAGTTCTTC.

The chain joins TRBV27 to TRBJ2-7; tentative D call: TRBD1 (5 bases). Germline V CDR1 and CDR2: MNHEY, SMNVEV (reference sequence). The CDR3 totals 20 residues. Trimming pared 2 bases from V and 2 bases from J, leaving 28 bases between. The CDR3 protein is CASSLTNEGYHKGFPYEQYF. As DNA, the CDR3 is TGTGCCAGCAGTTTAACCAATGAAGGGTACCACAAGGGGTTCCCCTACGAGCAGTACTTC.

The chain employs TRBV11-3 and TRBJ1-1; possibly TRBD1 for D (5 bases). CDR1 and CDR2 (germline): SGHNT, YENEEA. V lost 4 bases to trimming and J lost 1 base, with 7 bases between them. This CDR3 has 13 residues. This CDR3 is CASSWGGNTEAFF. CDR3 nucleotides: TGTGCCAGCAGCTGGGGGGGGAACACTGAAGCTTTCTTT.

The chain is built from TRBV5-8 and TRBJ1-2; D uncertain. Trimming shortened V by 3 bases and J by 5 bases, and 17 bases separated the two germline ends. The germline gives CDR1 SGHTS, CDR2 YDEGEE. This CDR3 has 15 residues. The CDR3 coding sequence is TGTGCCAGCAGCTCGTCTGGTGGGATAGGGTATGGCTACACCTTC. The encoded protein is CASSSSGGIGYGYTF.

This chain uses TRBV24-1 with TRBJ1-2; no firm D call. Trimming shortened V by 6 bases and J by 4 bases, and 11 bases separated the two germline ends. The CDR3 spans 13 residues. Germline loops: CDR1 KGHDR, CDR2 SFDVKD. The CDR3 spells CATSSRTAYGYTF. CDR3 DNA: TGTGCCACCAGTTCTAGGACGGCCTATGGCTACACCTTC.

The chain recombines TRBV7-3 with TRBJ1-3; possible D gene TRBD1, 5 bases. CDR1 and CDR2 (germline): SGHTA, FQGTGA. V lost 0 bases and J lost 1, with 10 bases in between. This CDR3 has 16 amino acids. The CDR3 coding sequence is TGTGCCAGCAGCTTAACCTCAGGGCAATCTGGAAACACCATATATTTT. Protein: CASSLTSGQSGNTIYF. The variable domain in full, completed from reference TRBV7-3 and TRBJ1-3, reads GAGVSQTPSNKVTEKGKYVELRCDPISGHTALYWYRQSLGQGPEFLIYFQGTGAADDSGLPNDRFFAVRPEGSVSTLKIQRTERGDSAVYLCASSLTSGQSGNTIYFGEGSWLTVV.

V is TRBV5-1 and J is TRBJ2-2; D ambiguous. The V gene lost 2 bases and the J gene lost 0 bases, with 11 bases spanning the gap. Germline values: CDR1 SGHRS, CDR2 YFSETQ. The CDR3 sequence is 16 residues long. The CDR3 is CASSFQGDANTGELFF. The CDR3 DNA reads as TGCGCCAGCAGCTTCCAAGGCGATGCGAACACCGGGGAGCTGTTTTTT.

The rearrangement joins TRBV5-1 to TRBJ2-7, with D tentatively TRBD1 or TRBD2 (6 bases each). The ends were cut back, 4 bases at V and 5 bases at J, with 25 bases in the middle. The germline gives CDR1 SGHRS, CDR2 YFSETQ. The CDR3 runs 17 residues. The CDR3 loop reads CASSRQPKGGGRDEQYF. CDR3 coding DNA: TGCGCCAGCAGCCGCCAACCCAAAGGAGGGGGAAGGGACGAGCAGTACTTC.

J is TRBJ1-5 and V is TRBV6-2 or TRBV6-3; D is perhaps TRBD1 (5 bases). Per germline, CDR1 MNHEY and CDR2 SVGEGT. Trimming took off 2 bases at V and 4 bases at J, with 12 bases between the two ends. CDR3 length equals 15 residues. The CDR3 sequence is CASSYREQDNQPQHF. CDR3 nucleotides: TGTGCCAGCAGTTACCGGGAACAGGATAATCAGCCCCAGCATTTT.

The V call is TRBV12-3 or TRBV12-4, the J call TRBJ1-6, with a possible D match to TRBD1 (5 bases). There are 13 residues in the CDR3. Trimming took 2 bases from V and 16 from J, leaving 15 bases between them. The CDR3 DNA follows: TGTGCCAGCAGTTTAAATCTGGCGGGGGGACTCCACTTT. Translating it yields CASSLNLAGGLHF.

The V gene is TRBV4-2, the J gene TRBJ1-3, with D possibly being TRBD1 (5 bases). V dropped 3 bases and J dropped 5 bases, with 14 bases sitting between them. Germline CDR1 LGHNA, CDR2 YNFKEQ. This CDR3 region has 15 residues. The CDR3 protein is CASSQLSGTRNTIYF. The CDR3 DNA is TGTGCCAGCAGCCAGTTATCAGGGACTCGAAACACCATATATTTT.

The rearrangement links TRBV5-4 to TRBJ2-7, with 9 bases lining up with TRBD1. The V and J ends lost 4 bases and 7 bases, in that order; junction bases with no gene match: 18. The CDR3 totals 17 residues. Per the germline V gene, CDR1 is SGHNT and CDR2 is YYREEE (reference sequence). The chain's CDR3 is CASSPYRDRASTDEQYV. The DNA of the CDR3 is TGTGCCAGCAGCCCGTACCGGGACAGGGCATCTACAGATGAGCAGTACGTC.

The chain couples TRBV6-5 to TRBJ2-1; 10 nucleotides line up with TRBD2. The length of the CDR3 is 14 residues. V shed 5 bases, J shed 7 bases, and the junction held 5 bases outside the gene matches. Germline V gives CDR1 MNHEY, CDR2 SVGAGI. In nucleotides, the CDR3 is TGTGCCAGCAGTACCCGGACTAGCGGAAATGAGCAGTTCTTC. Encoded protein: CASSTRTSGNEQFF.

This clone is a singleton in its sample. V is TRBV5-4 and J is TRBJ2-3; D is ambiguous. CDR1 is SGHNT, CDR2 YYREEE, per germline (reference sequence). The CDR3 contains 16 residues. Trimming shortened V by 6 bases and J by 0 bases, and 17 bases separated the two germline ends. The CDR3, as DNA: TGTGCCAGCACAAAGAAATTGGGATCTAGCACAGATACGCAGTATTTT. Its protein product is CASTKKLGSSTDTQYF.

The chain is built from TRBV6-5 and TRBJ2-3; the match to TRBD2 covers 13 bases. The length of the CDR3 is 16 residues. Germline V gives CDR1 MNHEY, CDR2 SVGAGI. V lost 2 bases and J lost 3; bases outside the gene matches: 2. CDR3: CASSYRLAGGTDTQYF. As DNA, the CDR3 is TGTGCCAGCAGTTACCGACTAGCGGGGGGTACAGATACGCAGTATTTT.

The chain joins TRBV4-2 to TRBJ1-3; D might be TRBD1 (6 bases). Deletions cut 0 bases from V and 4 bases from J, with 7 bases between. Germline CDR1 is LGHNA and CDR2 is YNFKEQ. The CDR3 is made up of 14 amino acids. DNA of the CDR3: TGTGCCAGCAGCCAAGACGACAGGGGAAACACCATATATTTT. This encodes CASSQDDRGNTIYF.

The table lists this clone with a count of one. V and J are TRBV5-1 and TRBJ2-4; 7 nucleotides match TRBD2. J lost 8 bases, V lost 4 bases, and 9 bases had no gene match. CDR1 SGHRS and CDR2 YFSETQ come from the germline V gene. This CDR3 is built from 14 residues. The CDR3 here is CASSPLRAGDIQYF. Written as DNA, the CDR3 is TGCGCCAGCAGCCCCTTGCGGGCGGGGGACATTCAGTACTTC.

Comments on this clone: Within the sample, other DNA sequences also encode this same CDR3. The chain employs TRBV5-1 and TRBJ1-1; possible D gene TRBD1, 5 bases. This CDR3 has 13 residues. With 0 bases removed from V and 5 bases from J, the gap between germline ends came to 8 bases. The V gene's germline CDR1 is SGHRS and CDR2 YFSETQ. CDR3 region: CASSLAGSTEAFF. The DNA for the CDR3 is TGCGCCAGCAGCTTGGCAGGGAGTACTGAAGCTTTCTTT.

This clone was counted a few times. The chain combines TRBV3-1 (or the pseudogene TRBV3-2) with TRBJ1-2; D is undetermined. Germline loops: CDR1 LGHDT, CDR2 YNNKEL (reference sequence). V was pared by 1 base and J by 3 bases, with 6 bases between. The CDR3 is 13 residues long. The CDR3 DNA reads as TGTGCCAGCAGCCAAGCGGAACACTATGGCTACACCTTC. This translates into CASSQAEHYGYTF.